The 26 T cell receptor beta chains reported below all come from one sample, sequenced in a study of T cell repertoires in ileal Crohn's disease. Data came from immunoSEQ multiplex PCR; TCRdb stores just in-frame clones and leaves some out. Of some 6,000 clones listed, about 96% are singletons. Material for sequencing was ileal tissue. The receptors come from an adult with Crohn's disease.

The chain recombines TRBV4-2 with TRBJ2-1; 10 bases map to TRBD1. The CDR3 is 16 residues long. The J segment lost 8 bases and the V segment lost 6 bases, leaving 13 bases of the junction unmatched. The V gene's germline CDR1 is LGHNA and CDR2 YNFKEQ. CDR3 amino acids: CASRPNPGQGTYEQFF. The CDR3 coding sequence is TGTGCCAGCAGACCAAATCCGGGACAGGGGACATATGAGCAGTTCTTC.

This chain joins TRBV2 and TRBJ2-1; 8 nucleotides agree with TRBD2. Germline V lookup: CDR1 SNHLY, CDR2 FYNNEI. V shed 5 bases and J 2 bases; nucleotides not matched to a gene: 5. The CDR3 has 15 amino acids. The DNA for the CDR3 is TGTGCCAGCAGTCCCAGCGGGGGCCCCTACAATGAGCAGTTCTTC. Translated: CASSPSGGPYNEQFF.

CDR3 in amino acids: CASSQDRMVTGVTAREQYF. The CDR3 bases are TGCGCCAGCAGCCAAGATAGAATGGTTACAGGCGTGACCGCTAGGGAGCAGTACTTC. The chain uses TRBV4-1 and TRBJ2-7, with D maybe TRBD1 (5 bases). Germline assignment: CDR1 MGHRA and CDR2 YSYEKL. Between the trimmed V and J ends, which lost 0 bases and 7 bases, there was a span of 28 bases. The CDR3 spans 19 residues.

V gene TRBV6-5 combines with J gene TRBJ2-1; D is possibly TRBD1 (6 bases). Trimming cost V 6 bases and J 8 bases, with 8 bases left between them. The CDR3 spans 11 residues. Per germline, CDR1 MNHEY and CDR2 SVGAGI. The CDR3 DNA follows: TGTGCCAGCAGACAGGGCTATGAGCAGTTCTTC. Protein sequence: CASRQGYEQFF.

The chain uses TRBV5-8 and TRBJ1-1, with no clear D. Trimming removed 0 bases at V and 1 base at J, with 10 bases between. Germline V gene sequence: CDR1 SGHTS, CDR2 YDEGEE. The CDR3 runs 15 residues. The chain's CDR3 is CASSLVGTRNTEAFF. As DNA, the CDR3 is TGTGCCAGCAGCTTGGTAGGCACTAGGAACACTGAAGCTTTCTTT.

The CDR3 region is CAWNDPSRGGNQPQHF. The CDR3 region has the DNA TGTGCCTGGAACGATCCCAGCAGGGGTGGCAATCAGCCCCAGCATTTT. The V call is TRBV30, the J call TRBJ1-5; weak D call: TRBD1 (6 bases). Trimming took off 4 bases at V and 2 bases at J, with 18 bases between the two ends. The CDR3 spans 16 residues. CDR1 is GTSNPN and CDR2 is SVGIG in the germline V gene (reference sequence).

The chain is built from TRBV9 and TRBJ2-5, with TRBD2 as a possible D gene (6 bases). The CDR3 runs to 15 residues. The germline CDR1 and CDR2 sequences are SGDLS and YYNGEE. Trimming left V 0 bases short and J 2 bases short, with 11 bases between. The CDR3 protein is CASSVGGVVQETQYF. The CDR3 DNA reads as TGTGCCAGCAGCGTAGGGGGGGTGGTTCAAGAGACCCAGTACTTC.

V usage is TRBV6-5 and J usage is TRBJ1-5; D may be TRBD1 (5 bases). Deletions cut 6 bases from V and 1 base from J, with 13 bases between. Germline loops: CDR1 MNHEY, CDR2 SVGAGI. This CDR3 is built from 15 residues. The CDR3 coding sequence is TGTGCCAGCAGATCCCGGGGGACCAGCAATCAGCCCCAGCATTTT. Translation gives CASRSRGTSNQPQHF.

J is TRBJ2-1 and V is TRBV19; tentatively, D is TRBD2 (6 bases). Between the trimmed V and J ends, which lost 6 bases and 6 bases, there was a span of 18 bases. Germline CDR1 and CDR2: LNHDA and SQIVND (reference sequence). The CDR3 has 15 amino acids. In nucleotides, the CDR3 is TGTGCCAGTAGCCAGCCCCGGGGGTTGGTCAATGAGCAGTTCTTC. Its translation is CASSQPRGLVNEQFF.

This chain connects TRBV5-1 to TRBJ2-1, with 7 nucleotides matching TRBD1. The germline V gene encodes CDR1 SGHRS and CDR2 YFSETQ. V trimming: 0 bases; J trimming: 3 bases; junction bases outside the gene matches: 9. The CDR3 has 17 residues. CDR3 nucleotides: TGCGCCAGCAGCTTGGGGTTGACAGGGATCGGCTACAATGAGCAGTTCTTC. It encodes CASSLGLTGIGYNEQFF.

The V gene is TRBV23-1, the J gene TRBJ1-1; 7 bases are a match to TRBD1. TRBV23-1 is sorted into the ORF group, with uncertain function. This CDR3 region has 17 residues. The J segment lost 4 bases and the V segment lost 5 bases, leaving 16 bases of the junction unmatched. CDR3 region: CASSRTGTEREVTEAFF. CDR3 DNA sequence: TGCGCCAGCAGTAGGACAGGTACCGAGAGGGAAGTCACTGAAGCTTTCTTT.

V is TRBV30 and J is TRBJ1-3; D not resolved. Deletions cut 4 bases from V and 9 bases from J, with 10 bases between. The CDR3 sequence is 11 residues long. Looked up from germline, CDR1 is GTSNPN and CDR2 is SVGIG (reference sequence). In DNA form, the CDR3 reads TGTGCCTGGACACTGGGCGCCACCATATATTTT. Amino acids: CAWTLGATIYF.

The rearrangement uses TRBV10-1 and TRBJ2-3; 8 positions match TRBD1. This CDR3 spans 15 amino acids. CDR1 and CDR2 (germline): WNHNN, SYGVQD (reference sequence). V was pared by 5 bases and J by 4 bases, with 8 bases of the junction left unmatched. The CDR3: CASSYSDREADTQYF. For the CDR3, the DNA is TGCGCCAGCAGTTATTCGGACAGGGAAGCAGATACGCAGTATTTT.

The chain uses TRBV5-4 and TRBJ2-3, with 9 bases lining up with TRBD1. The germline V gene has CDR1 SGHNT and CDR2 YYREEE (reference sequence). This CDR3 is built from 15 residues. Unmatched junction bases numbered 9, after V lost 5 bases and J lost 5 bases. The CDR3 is CASRYRDRELDTQYF. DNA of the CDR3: TGTGCCAGCAGGTACCGGGACAGGGAGTTAGATACGCAGTATTTT. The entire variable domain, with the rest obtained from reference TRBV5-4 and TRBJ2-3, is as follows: ETGVTQSPTHLIKTRGQQVTLRCSSQSGHNTVSWYQQALGQGPQFIFQYYREEENGRGNFPPRFSGLQFPNYSSELNVNALELDDSALYLCASRYRDRELDTQYFGPGTRLTVL.

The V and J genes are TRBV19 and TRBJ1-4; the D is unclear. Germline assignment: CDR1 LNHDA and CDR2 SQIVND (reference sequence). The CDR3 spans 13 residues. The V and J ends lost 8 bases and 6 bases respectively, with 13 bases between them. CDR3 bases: TGTGCCAGTGCTGGGCGTGGGTATGAAAAACTGTTTTTT. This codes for CASAGRGYEKLFF.

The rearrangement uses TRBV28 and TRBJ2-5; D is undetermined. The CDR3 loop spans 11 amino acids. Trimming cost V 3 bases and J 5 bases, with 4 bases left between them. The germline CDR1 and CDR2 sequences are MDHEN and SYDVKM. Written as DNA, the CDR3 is TGTGCCAGCAGTTTGGAGGAGACCCAGTACTTC. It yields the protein CASSLEETQYF.

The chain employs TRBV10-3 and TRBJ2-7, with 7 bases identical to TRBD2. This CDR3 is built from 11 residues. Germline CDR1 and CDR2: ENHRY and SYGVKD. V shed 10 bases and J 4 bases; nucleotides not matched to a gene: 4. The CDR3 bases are TGTGCCACCGCCGGGGGGTACGAGCAGTACTTC. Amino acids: CATAGGYEQYF.

The CDR3 nucleotides read TGTGCCAGCAGCGTCACGGGTCCCCAAGAGACCCAGTACTTC. Protein product: CASSVTGPQETQYF. The chain links TRBV7-9 to TRBJ2-5, with D uncertain. V lost 5 bases to trimming and J lost 1 base, with 11 bases between them. The CDR3 runs 14 residues. Germline assignment: CDR1 SEHNR and CDR2 FQNEAQ (reference sequence).

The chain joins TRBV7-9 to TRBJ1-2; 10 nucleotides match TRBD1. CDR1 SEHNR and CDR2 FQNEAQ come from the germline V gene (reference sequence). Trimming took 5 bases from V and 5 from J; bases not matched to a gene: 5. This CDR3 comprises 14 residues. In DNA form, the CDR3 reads TGTGCCAGCAGCCTCCGGGACAGGGGATATGGCTACACCTTC. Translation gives CASSLRDRGYGYTF.

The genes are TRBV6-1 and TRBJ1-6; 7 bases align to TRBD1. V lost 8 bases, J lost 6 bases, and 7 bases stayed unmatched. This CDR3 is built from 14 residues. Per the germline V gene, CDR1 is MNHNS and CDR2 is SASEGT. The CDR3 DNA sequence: TGTGCCAGCGGCAGGGACAGCCTTAATTCACCCCTCCACTTT. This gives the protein CASGRDSLNSPLHF.

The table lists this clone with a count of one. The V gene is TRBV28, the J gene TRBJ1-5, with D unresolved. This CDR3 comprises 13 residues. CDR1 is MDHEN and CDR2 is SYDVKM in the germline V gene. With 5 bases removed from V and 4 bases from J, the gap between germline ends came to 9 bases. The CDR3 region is CASSGPGNQPQHF. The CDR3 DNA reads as TGTGCCAGCAGTGGCCCGGGGAATCAGCCCCAGCATTTT.

The CDR3 is CASSGQGTYEQYF. Here the CDR3 DNA reads TGTGCCAGTTCGGGACAGGGGACCTACGAGCAGTACTTC. The chain combines TRBV27 with TRBJ2-7; 10 positions match TRBD1. After removal of 9 bases from V and 2 bases from J, the junction contained 4 bases not matched to a gene. CDR3 length equals 13 residues. Germline V CDR1 and CDR2: MNHEY, SMNVEV (reference sequence).

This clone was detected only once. CDR3 region: CASRRQGAGGETQYF. DNA for the CDR3: TGTGCCAGCAGGAGACAGGGGGCGGGAGGAGAGACCCAGTACTTC. The chain links TRBV6-5 to TRBJ2-5; 10 nucleotides agree with TRBD1. The V gene's germline CDR1 is MNHEY and CDR2 SVGAGI. This CDR3 has 15 residues. V gave up 6 bases and J gave up 4 bases; unmatched junction bases: 8.

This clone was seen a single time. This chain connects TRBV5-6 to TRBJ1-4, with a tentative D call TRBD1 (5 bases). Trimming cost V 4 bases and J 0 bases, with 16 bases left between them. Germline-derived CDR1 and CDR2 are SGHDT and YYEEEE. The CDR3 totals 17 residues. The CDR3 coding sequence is TGTGCCAGCAGCGCGGGACGGCTTGGGGCAACTAATGAAAAACTGTTTTTT. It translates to CASSAGRLGATNEKLFF.

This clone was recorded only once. The CDR3 spells CASSQDPRASGGPASTDTQYF. The CDR3 DNA is TGTGCCAGCAGCCAAGATCCTCGTGCTAGCGGGGGGCCCGCTAGCACAGATACGCAGTATTTT. The chain recombines TRBV4-2 with TRBJ2-3; TRBD2 agrees at 11 bases. The germline gives CDR1 LGHNA, CDR2 YNFKEQ. The J segment lost 0 bases and the V segment lost 0 bases, leaving 14 bases of the junction unmatched. The CDR3 is 21 residues long.

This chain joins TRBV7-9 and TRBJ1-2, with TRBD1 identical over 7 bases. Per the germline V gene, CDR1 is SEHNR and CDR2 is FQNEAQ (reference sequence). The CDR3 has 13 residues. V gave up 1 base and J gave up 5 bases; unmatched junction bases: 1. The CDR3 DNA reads TGTGCCAGCAGCTTAGAACAGGGGTATGGCTACACCTTC. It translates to CASSLEQGYGYTF.